The 12 T cell receptor beta chains below come from one sample, sequenced in a study of blood T cell repertoires in COVID-19. Clones were read by immunoSEQ multiplex PCR, and TCRdb kept only the in-frame ones, dropping some. This sample yields about 88,000 clones, of which more than 70% are seen a single time; 25% belongs to the top ten. Sequenced material: peripheral blood. The receptors shown here come from a human donor in a cohort sampled during active COVID-19.

This chain connects TRBV19 to TRBJ2-1; no definite D call. V lost 7 bases, J lost 7 bases, and 17 bases lay in between. This CDR3 contains 14 residues. Germline CDR1 reads LNHDA; CDR2 reads SQIVND (reference sequence). The CDR3 loop is CASNQAYDQNEQFF. CDR3 DNA: TGTGCCAGTAACCAGGCCTATGATCAGAATGAGCAGTTCTTC.

The V and J genes are TRBV5-1 and TRBJ2-3; 7 nucleotides line up with TRBD1. The germline V gene encodes CDR1 SGHRS and CDR2 YFSETQ. The CDR3 sequence is 15 residues long. V gave up 3 bases and J gave up 0 bases; unmatched junction bases: 4. CDR3 amino acids: CASSSGQTSTDTQYF. The CDR3 DNA is TGCGCCAGCAGCTCGGGACAGACTAGCACAGATACGCAGTATTTT.

The rearrangement links TRBV3-1 (or the pseudogene TRBV3-2) to TRBJ1-1, with 7 positions matching TRBD1. J was trimmed by 11 bases and V by 4 bases; bases with no gene match: 7. The CDR3 is 12 residues long. In germline, CDR1 is LGHDT, CDR2 YNNKEL (reference sequence). CDR3 DNA: TGTGCCAGCAGCCGGGACAGCTTGGTGGCTTTCTTT. Translation: CASSRDSLVAFF.

The genes are TRBV14 and TRBJ1-1, with TRBD1 as a possible D gene (5 bases). Trimming took 2 bases from V and 5 from J, leaving 18 bases between them. This CDR3 contains 16 residues. Germline assignment: CDR1 SGHDN and CDR2 FVKESK. CDR3 in amino acids: CASSQSGPVGETEAFF. The DNA for the CDR3 is TGTGCCAGCAGCCAATCCGGACCTGTAGGGGAAACTGAAGCTTTCTTT. The whole variable domain, filled in from reference TRBV14 and TRBJ1-1, reads EAGVTQFPSHSVIEKGQTVTLRCDPISGHDNLYWYRRVMGKEIKFLLHFVKESKQDESGMPNNRFLAERTGGTYSTLKVQPAELEDSGVYFCASSQSGPVGETEAFFGQGTRLTVV.

The V gene is TRBV5-6, the J gene TRBJ1-4, with 7 bases fitting TRBD1. The junction had 4 bases not matched to a gene; V was cut back by 4 bases and J by 1 base. CDR1 and CDR2 (germline): SGHDT, YYEEEE. This CDR3 has 15 residues. The CDR3 reads CASSTDRRTNEKLFF. CDR3 nucleotide sequence: TGTGCCAGCAGCACGGACAGGAGAACTAATGAAAAACTGTTTTTT.

The gene calls are TRBV7-9 and TRBJ2-3; D remains ambiguous. Trimming stripped 2 bases from V and 3 bases from J, with 6 bases between. CDR3 length: 13 residues. From germline, CDR1 is SEHNR and CDR2 FQNEAQ (reference sequence). CDR3 amino acids: CASSLILTDTQYF. CDR3 coding DNA: TGTGCCAGCAGCTTAATACTAACAGATACGCAGTATTTT.

The chain has TRBV25-1 and TRBJ2-7, with 10 bases fitting TRBD2. The V and J ends lost 4 bases and 4 bases, in that order; junction bases with no gene match: 7. Germline V gives CDR1 MGHDK, CDR2 SYGVNS. The CDR3 loop spans 15 amino acids. CDR3 sequence (DNA): TGTGCCAGCAGTGGTCCGAGCGGGAGGGCGTACGAGCAGTACTTC. Amino acid sequence: CASSGPSGRAYEQYF.

The chain links TRBV11-3 to TRBJ2-5; D ambiguous. This CDR3 spans 14 amino acids. V was trimmed by 6 bases and J by 5 bases, leaving 16 bases between them. Germline loops: CDR1 SGHNT, CDR2 YENEEA. The CDR3 coding sequence is TGTGCCAGCAGACGACGTGGGCTTAAGGAGACCCAGTACTTC. Translated, it gives CASRRRGLKETQYF.

The chain couples TRBV7-2 to TRBJ2-7, with 11 positions matching TRBD2. Trimming at V came to 5 bases and at J to 5 bases, leaving 5 bases not matched to a gene. CDR1 is SGHTA, CDR2 FQGNSA, per germline. There are 14 residues in the CDR3. The DNA for the CDR3 is TGTGCCAGCAGCCAACTAGCGGGAGTGAACGAGCAGTACTTC. This codes for CASSQLAGVNEQYF.

For this clone: The junction does not match germline at one end; this may be a read error. The CDR3 DNA follows: TGTGCCAGCAGCCTAGCGGCCTCTAGCACAGATACGCAGTATTTT. Amino acid sequence: CASSLAASSTDTQYF. The V gene is TRBV7-8, the J gene TRBJ2-3, with TRBD2 matching over 7 bases. Germline V gene lookup returns CDR1 SGHVS and CDR2 FQNEAQ. The CDR3 is 15 residues long.

This clone was seen a single time. This chain joins TRBV9 and TRBJ1-5; possibly TRBD1 for D (6 bases). V dropped 4 bases and J dropped 7 bases, with 12 bases sitting between them. Germline lookup yields CDR1 SGDLS and CDR2 YYNGEE. The CDR3 is 13 residues long. The DNA for the CDR3 is TGTGCCAGCAGCCTTGGGGGCAGGCAGCCCCAGCATTTT. This sequence encodes CASSLGGRQPQHF. Filled out from reference TRBV9 and TRBJ1-5, the complete variable domain reads DSGVTQTPKHLITATGQRVTLRCSPRSGDLSVYWYQQSLDQGLQFLIQYYNGEERAKGNILERFSAQQFPDLHSELNLSSLELGDSALYFCASSLGGRQPQHFGDGTRLSIL.

The V call is TRBV5-4, the J call TRBJ2-1; maybe TRBD2 (5 bases). CDR1 is SGHNT and CDR2 is YYREEE in the germline V gene (reference sequence). CDR3 length: 17 residues. The ends were cut back, 3 bases at V and 0 bases at J, with 16 bases in the middle. The CDR3 DNA reads as TGTGCCAGCAGCTCACACCGTTCGGGGAGCTCCTACAATGAGCAGTTCTTC. This encodes CASSSHRSGSSYNEQFF. Full variable domain (missing parts from reference TRBV5-4 and TRBJ2-1): ETGVTQSPTHLIKTRGQQVTLRCSSQSGHNTVSWYQQALGQGPQFIFQYYREEENGRGNFPPRFSGLQFPNYSSELNVNALELDDSALYLCASSSHRSGSSYNEQFFGPGTRLTVL.